Below, one T cell receptor beta chain is given with its context. Profiling relied on immunoSEQ multiplex PCR, and the TCRdb table lists in-frame clones only, not all of them. The sample holds roughly 12,000 clones, over 65% seen once. The data were obtained in a study of T cells after somatic rescue of genetic block. The CDR3 consists of 12 residues. The V and J ends lost 3 bases and 3 bases respectively, with 3 bases between them. Per germline, CDR1 KGHSH and CDR2 LQKENI. The genes are TRBV18 and TRBJ1-5; no firm D call. The receptor was isolated from a boy under 18. Sequencing used peripheral blood mononuclear cells (PBMCs). CDR3 in amino acids: CASSPTNQPQHF. CDR3 coding DNA: TGTGCCAGCTCACCTACCAATCAGCCCCAGCATTTT.